This T cell receptor (gamma chain) was found in a study of intestinal T cells in coeliac disease (dated by TCRdb to 2020 to 2022). Regarding the study in general: Coeliac patients were much younger than controls, with mean ages of roughly 15 versus 50 years in the TRG cohort. The TCR-delta (TRD) cohort comprised duodenal biopsies from approximately 11 coeliac disease patients and approximately 11 non-coeliac controls. Duodenal biopsies from about 35 coeliac disease patients and 20 to 25 non-coeliac controls were included in a second, larger TCR-gamma (TRG) cohort.

To note about this clone: Its antigen is unknown. No base quality information exists; no much larger clone differs at one position.

Receptor amplification or capture employed multiplex PCR. The sequencer was an Ion Torrent PGM. TRG repertoires were amplified from approximately 220 ng of biopsy DNA using the LymphoTrack kit, whose primers carry Illumina adapters. TRG amplicons were cleaned up with AMPure XP beads, measured on a 2100 Bioanalyzer, and combined in equimolar amounts. An Ion PGM instrument was used to sequence the TRG libraries. The authors' pipeline ran thus. Reads in which more than 10% of nucleotides fell below the per-patient third-quartile quality score were removed with FastX. Alignment of reads was performed with IMGT/HighV-QUEST so that V, D and J genes were assigned, CDR3 regions were identified and functionality was assessed. Sequences were converted to amino acids, and every sequence predicted to be non-functional was removed. CDR3s were split into kmers with and without positional annotation, PCA was performed on kmer frequencies, and samples were clustered using all 1023 combinations of PCs 1-10. Classification was validated by leave-one-out cross-validation, in which parameters were re-optimised on the remaining samples each time. Shannon diversity was computed with the vegan R package from repeated random subsamples equal to the lowest read count. Identical DNA sequences were merged into single rows after TCRdb reprocessed the public reads with CATT. TCRdb assigned the V and J calls; the authors' analysis was not used. This sample has hundreds of gamma-chain clones in its table, and about 45% of those were observed once. Of the sample, roughly 26% falls within the top ten clones.

Paper-wide results and their limitations: There was no way to tell repeated CDR3 amino acid sequences apart from PCR duplicates. Of roughly 54 biopsies, approximately 50 (approximately 94%) were correctly classified by TRG clustering, which had a reported leave-one-out accuracy of about 87%. A significant age difference was observed between coeliac and control groups, although significant classification was not yielded by an age-split analysis. TRD kmer-based clustering correctly classified all 20 or so biopsies in training, with a reported leave-one-out accuracy of roughly 90%. FFPE-derived DNA was found to be relatively degraded, and loss of a proportion of TCR sequences in each sample was likely caused by this degradation.

For each case, genomic DNA was extracted from ten 5-um FFPE scrolls with the QIAamp DNA FFPE tissue kit. Fully anonymised formalin-fixed paraffin-embedded duodenal biopsies surplus to diagnostic needs were used to test TCR repertoire-based classification of coeliac disease. For this chain, trimming is 8 bases at the V end and 7 bases at the J end, and the number of junction bases without a gene match is 14. The CDR3 starts with the cysteine, ends with the phenylalanine, and has 15 residues. Solely the CDR3 DNA is kept, with 45 bases framed from the first base. The rearranged segments are TRGV10 and TRGJP1. TRGV10 is known as an ORF, though its function is uncertain. The clonotype originates from a human donor with celiac disease. The material sequenced was a duodenal biopsy. The DNA reads TGTGCTGCGTGGGATTTTATACCACTTGGTTGGTTCAAGATATTT. It is translated as CAAWDFIPLGWFKIF.